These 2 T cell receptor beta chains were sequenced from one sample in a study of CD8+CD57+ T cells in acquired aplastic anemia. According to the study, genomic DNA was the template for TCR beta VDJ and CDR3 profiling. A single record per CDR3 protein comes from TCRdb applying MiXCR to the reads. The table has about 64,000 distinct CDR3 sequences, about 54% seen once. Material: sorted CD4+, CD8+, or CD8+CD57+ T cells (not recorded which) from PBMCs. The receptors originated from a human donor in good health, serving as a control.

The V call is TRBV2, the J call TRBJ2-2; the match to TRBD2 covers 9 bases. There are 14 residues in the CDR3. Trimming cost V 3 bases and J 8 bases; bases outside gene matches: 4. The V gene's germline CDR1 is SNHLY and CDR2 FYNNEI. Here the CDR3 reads CASSDSGSGGELFF. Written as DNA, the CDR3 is TGTGCCAGCAGTGATAGCGGGAGTGGTGGGGAGCTGTTTTTT.

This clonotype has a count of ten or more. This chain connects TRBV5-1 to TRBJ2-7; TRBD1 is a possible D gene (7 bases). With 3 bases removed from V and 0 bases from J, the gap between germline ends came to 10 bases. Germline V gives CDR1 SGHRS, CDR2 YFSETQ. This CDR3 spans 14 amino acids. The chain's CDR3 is CASSWGDSSYEQYF. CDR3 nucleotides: TGCGCCAGCAGCTGGGGGGACAGCTCCTACGAGCAGTACTTC.